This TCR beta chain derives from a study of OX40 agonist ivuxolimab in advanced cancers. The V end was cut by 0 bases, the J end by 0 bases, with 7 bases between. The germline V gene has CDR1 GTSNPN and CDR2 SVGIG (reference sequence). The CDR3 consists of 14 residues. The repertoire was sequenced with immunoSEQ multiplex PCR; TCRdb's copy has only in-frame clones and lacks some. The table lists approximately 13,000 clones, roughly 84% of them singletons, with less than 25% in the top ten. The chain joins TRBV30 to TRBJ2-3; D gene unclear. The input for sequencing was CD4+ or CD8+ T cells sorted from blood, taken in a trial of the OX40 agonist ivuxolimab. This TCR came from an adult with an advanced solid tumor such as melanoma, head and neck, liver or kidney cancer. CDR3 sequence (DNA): TGTGCCTGGAGTGTAAGTGGGAGCACAGATACGCAGTATTTT. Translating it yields CAWSVSGSTDTQYF.